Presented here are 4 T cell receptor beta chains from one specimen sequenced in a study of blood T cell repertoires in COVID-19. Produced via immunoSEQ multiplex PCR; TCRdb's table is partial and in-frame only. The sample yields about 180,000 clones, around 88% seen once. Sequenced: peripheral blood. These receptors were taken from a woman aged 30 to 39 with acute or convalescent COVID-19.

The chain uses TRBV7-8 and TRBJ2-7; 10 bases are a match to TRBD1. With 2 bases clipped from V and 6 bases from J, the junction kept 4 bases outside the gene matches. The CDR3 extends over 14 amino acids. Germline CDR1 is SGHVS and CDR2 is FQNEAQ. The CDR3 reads CASSLRDRGGEQYF. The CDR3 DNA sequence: TGTGCCAGCAGCTTAAGGGACAGGGGAGGCGAGCAGTACTTC. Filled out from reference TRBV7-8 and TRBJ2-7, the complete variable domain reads GAGVSQSPRYKVAKRGQDVALRCDPISGHVSLFWYQQALGQGPEFLTYFQNEAQLDKSGLPSDRFFAERPEGSVSTLKIQRTQQEDSAVYLCASSLRDRGGEQYFGPGTRLTVT.

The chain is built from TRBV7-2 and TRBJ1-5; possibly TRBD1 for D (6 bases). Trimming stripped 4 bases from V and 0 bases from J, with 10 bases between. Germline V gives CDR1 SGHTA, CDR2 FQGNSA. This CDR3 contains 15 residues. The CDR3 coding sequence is TGTGCCAGCAGCTATACAGGGAATAGCAATCAGCCCCAGCATTTT. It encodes CASSYTGNSNQPQHF.

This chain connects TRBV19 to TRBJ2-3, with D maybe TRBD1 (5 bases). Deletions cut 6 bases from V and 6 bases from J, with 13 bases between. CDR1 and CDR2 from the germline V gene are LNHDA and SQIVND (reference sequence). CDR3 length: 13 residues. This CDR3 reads CASSRAGLDTQYF. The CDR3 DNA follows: TGTGCCAGTAGCCGGGCAGGGTTGGATACGCAGTATTTT.

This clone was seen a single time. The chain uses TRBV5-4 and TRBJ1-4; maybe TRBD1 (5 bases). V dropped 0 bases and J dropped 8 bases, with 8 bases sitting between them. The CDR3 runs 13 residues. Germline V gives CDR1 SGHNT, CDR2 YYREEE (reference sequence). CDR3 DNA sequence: TGTGCCAGCAGCTTGGTGGGGGGGGAAAAACTGTTTTTT. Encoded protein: CASSLVGGEKLFF.